This entry features one T cell receptor beta chain sequence. Its antigen is as yet unknown. The data stem from a study of T cells after posttransplantation cyclophosphamide. Study-wide results and caveats: Donor-recipient repertoire similarity was low at 1-2 months, rising over year one. Tissue-infiltrating T cells from skin or gut overlapped little with blood T cells. After PTCy, TRB diversity resembled that of CNI/methotrexate controls.

Cyclophosphamide on days +3 and +4 followed busulfan-fludarabine conditioning and a marrow graft. The repertoire was sequenced with immunoSEQ multiplex PCR; TCRdb's copy has only in-frame clones and lacks some. The repertoire has some 37,000 clones, over 75% of them found once; the top ten carry around 8.1%. V dropped 0 bases and J dropped 5 bases, with 9 bases sitting between them. This CDR3 has 14 amino acids. CDR1 and CDR2 from the germline V gene are SGHRS and YFSETQ. Sequenced here: CD4+ T cells sorted from blood, sampled 1903 days after a stem cell transplant with posttransplant cyclophosphamide. The genes are TRBV5-1 and TRBJ2-1; TRBD2 is a possible D gene (5 bases). The sequence derives from a female patient in her thirties or forties who received an allogeneic stem cell transplant from a related donor, was CMV-positive, and had no GVHD. Certain T cells may be donor cells from the graft. CDR3 sequence: CASSLAAANNEQFF. The CDR3 DNA is TGCGCCAGCAGCTTGGCAGCGGCGAACAATGAGCAGTTCTTC.